The clone carrying this T cell receptor beta chain was detected many times. The antigen remains unidentified. In the original workflow: In papillary thyroid cancer, a distant-metastasis classifier was built using CDR3 differences across clinicopathological groups. Via MiXCR, TCRdb re-called the PCR reads. TCRdb, not the original authors, processed these V and J calls. The sample lists under 40,000 clones; about a sixth were seen once. No patient had received any treatment before thyroid surgery. The CDR3 runs 12 residues. Germline CDR1 and CDR2: LGHDT and YNNKEL (reference sequence). The V gene lost 1 base and the J gene lost 3 bases, with 3 bases spanning the gap. These data are taken from a study of metastatic and nonmetastatic thyroid tumors. The overall study: The authors compared repertoires across blood and tumor or nodule tissue from malignant and benign thyroid patients.

Study-wide results and limits: When malignant thyroid tumors were compared with benign nodules, TCR beta diversity was reportedly significantly higher in the malignant tumors. This held in both blood and tumor samples.

The chain carries TRBV3-1 and TRBJ1-1; no firm D call. This TCR was recovered from a female donor with papillary thyroid cancer or a benign thyroid nodule (not recorded which). Some clones in this sample may be carry-over from other donors' samples. The sample comprised blood. The CDR3 bases are TGTGCCAGCAGCCAAGGGTACACTGAAGCTTTCTTT. This codes for CASSQGYTEAFF. The full variable domain, completed using reference TRBV3-1 and TRBJ1-1, is DTAVSQTPKYLVTQMGNDKSIKCEQNLGHDTMYWYKQDSKKFLKIMFSYNNKELIINETVPNRFSPKSPDKAHLNLHINSLELGDSAVYFCASSQGYTEAFFGQGTRLTVV.